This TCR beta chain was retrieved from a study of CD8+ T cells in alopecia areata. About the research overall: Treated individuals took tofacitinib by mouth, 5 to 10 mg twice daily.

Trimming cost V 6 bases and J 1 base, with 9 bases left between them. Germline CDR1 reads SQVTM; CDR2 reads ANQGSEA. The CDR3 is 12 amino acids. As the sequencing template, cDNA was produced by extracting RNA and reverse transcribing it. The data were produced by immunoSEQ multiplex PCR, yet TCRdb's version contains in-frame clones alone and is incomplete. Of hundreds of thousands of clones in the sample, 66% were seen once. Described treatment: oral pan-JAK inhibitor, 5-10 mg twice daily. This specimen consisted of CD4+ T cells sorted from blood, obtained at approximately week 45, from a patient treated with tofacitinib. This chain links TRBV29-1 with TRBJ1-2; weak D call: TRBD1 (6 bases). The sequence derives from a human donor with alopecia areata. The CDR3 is CSVQDSNYGYTF. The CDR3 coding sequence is TGCAGCGTCCAGGACAGTAACTATGGCTACACCTTC.